Presented here are 2 T cell receptor beta chains from one specimen sequenced in a study of blood T cell repertoires in COVID-19. This table comes from immunoSEQ multiplex PCR, and its TCRdb copy is limited to in-frame clones, with some not included. The sample contains fewer than 200,000 clones, around 88% of which appear only once. The sequencing sample was made of peripheral blood. These TCRs come from a woman aged 70 to 79 who had recovered from COVID-19.

CDR3 sequence reads: CASSLGTGFMSYEQYF. In DNA form, the CDR3 reads TGTGCCAGCAGCTTGGGGACAGGATTCATGTCCTACGAGCAGTACTTC. J is TRBJ2-7 and V is TRBV5-6; 7 bases line up with TRBD1. Germline lookup yields CDR1 SGHDT and CDR2 YYEEEE. The J segment lost 1 base and the V segment lost 0 bases, leaving 7 bases of the junction unmatched. This CDR3 has 16 residues.

V is TRBV2 and J is TRBJ2-3; 11 bases fit TRBD1. After removal of 11 bases from V and 10 bases from J, the junction contained 14 bases not matched to a gene. The CDR3 runs to 14 residues. Germline V gene lookup returns CDR1 SNHLY and CDR2 FYNNEI. The CDR3 DNA follows: TGTGCCGCCGCCCGGGACAGGGGGTTATGGGCGCAGTATTTT. It yields the protein CAAARDRGLWAQYF.